A single sample is the source of the 15 T cell receptor beta chains below, sequenced in a study of blood T cell repertoires in COVID-19. Measured with immunoSEQ multiplex PCR; TCRdb has only the in-frame clones, and not every one. The sample gives nearly 90,000 clones, about 92% of which show up once; 5.5% to 8% is in the top ten. The material sequenced was peripheral blood. Receptors were obtained from a man aged 18 to 35 with COVID-19, enrolled during active disease.

The chain carries TRBV6-4 and TRBJ2-2, with D perhaps matching TRBD2 (5 bases). The CDR3 covers 17 residues. Between the trimmed V and J ends, which lost 2 bases and 0 bases, there was a span of 13 bases. Germline CDR1 is MRHNA and CDR2 is SNTAGT. The DNA of the CDR3 is TGTGCCAGCAGTGACGAGGGTGGGCCCTCGAACACCGGGGAGCTGTTTTTT. As protein: CASSDEGGPSNTGELFF.

The V call is TRBV28, the J call TRBJ1-3; D ambiguous. Trimming left V 5 bases short and J 0 bases short, with 11 bases between. CDR3 size: 15 residues. Germline V gives CDR1 MDHEN, CDR2 SYDVKM. The CDR3 reads CASSTTWSSGNTIYF. In DNA form, the CDR3 reads TGTGCCAGCAGTACTACATGGAGCTCTGGAAACACCATATATTTT.

This clone was observed a single time. Mismatch with germline at one junction end may stem from a read error. The rearrangement links TRBV28 to TRBJ2-7, with a tentative D call TRBD1 (6 bases). Germline loops: CDR1 MDHEN, CDR2 SYDVKM. The CDR3 is 16 amino acids. The CDR3 DNA is TGTGCCAGCCGTTTAAGGACAGTTGGCAGGGGTAACGAGCAGTACTTC. This translates into CASRLRTVGRGNEQYF.

The V and J genes are TRBV19 and TRBJ2-7, with D perhaps TRBD1 (6 bases). Looked up from germline, CDR1 is LNHDA and CDR2 is SQIVND (reference sequence). The CDR3 is 14 amino acids. Trimming pared 6 bases from V and 6 bases from J, leaving 18 bases between. The CDR3 sequence: CASSPRTVDREQYF. CDR3 coding DNA: TGTGCCAGTAGCCCCCGGACAGTTGATCGCGAGCAGTACTTC. Together with reference TRBV19 and TRBJ2-7, the CDR3 gives the full variable domain: DGGITQSPKYLFRKEGQNVTLSCEQNLNHDAMYWYRQDPGQGLRLIYYSQIVNDFQKGDIAEGYSVSREKKESFPLTVTSAQKNPTAFYLCASSPRTVDREQYFGPGTRLTVT.

The chain links TRBV19 to TRBJ2-5; 10 bases are a match to TRBD2. Trimming removed 3 bases from V and 4 bases from J; junction bases left unmatched: 5. CDR3 length equals 15 residues. CDR1 and CDR2 from the germline V gene are LNHDA and SQIVND (reference sequence). The CDR3 protein is CASSMFLAGAETQYF. Written as DNA, the CDR3 is TGTGCCAGTAGTATGTTTCTAGCGGGAGCAGAGACCCAGTACTTC.

V and J are TRBV10-1 and TRBJ2-1; TRBD2 might be the D (6 bases). The CDR3 consists of 14 residues. Trimming removed 2 bases from V and 3 bases from J, with 8 bases in between. Germline V gene lookup returns CDR1 WNHNN and CDR2 SYGVQD (reference sequence). CDR3 loop: CASSETSSYNEQFF. The CDR3 DNA reads as TGCGCCAGCAGTGAGACTAGCAGCTACAATGAGCAGTTCTTC.

This chain links TRBV11-3 with TRBJ2-1; 8 nucleotides align to TRBD1. Germline assignment: CDR1 SGHNT and CDR2 YENEEA. The CDR3 spans 15 residues. V shed 4 bases, J shed 6 bases, and the junction held 8 bases outside the gene matches. The CDR3 region is CASSWYGTGLNEQFF. CDR3 bases: TGTGCCAGCAGCTGGTACGGGACAGGTCTCAATGAGCAGTTCTTC.

V gene TRBV7-2 combines with J gene TRBJ1-1; D is possibly TRBD1 (5 bases). Trimming cost V 8 bases and J 1 base, with 20 bases left between them. The CDR3 extends over 16 amino acids. Germline CDR1 SGHTA, CDR2 FQGNSA. Here the CDR3 DNA reads TGTGCCAGCGCACCCAGGGCATCTGATGGGAACACTGAAGCTTTCTTT. Translating it yields CASAPRASDGNTEAFF.

V is TRBV12-5 and J is TRBJ1-1; D not resolved. V lost 5 bases and J 1 base, leaving 8 bases between the germline ends. The CDR3 sequence is 13 residues long. From germline, CDR1 is LGHNT and CDR2 FRNRAP. This CDR3 reads CASGAGPNTEAFF. CDR3 bases: TGTGCTAGTGGTGCGGGCCCGAACACTGAAGCTTTCTTT.

V usage is TRBV11-2 and J usage is TRBJ2-1; 9 bases agree with TRBD1. This CDR3 is 18 amino acids long. Looked up from germline, CDR1 is SGHAT and CDR2 is FQNNGV. V gave up 1 base and J gave up 4 bases; unmatched junction bases: 11. CDR3 loop: CASSLGAWGQGPYNEQFF. The DNA of the CDR3 is TGTGCCAGCAGCTTAGGGGCATGGGGACAGGGCCCTTACAATGAGCAGTTCTTC.

The chain is built from TRBV6-5 and TRBJ2-3; 9 bases are a match to TRBD2. The trim removed 0 bases at V and 2 bases at J, leaving 3 bases unmatched. Germline-derived CDR1 and CDR2 are MNHEY and SVGAGI. The CDR3 has 16 residues. The CDR3 nucleotides are TGTGCCAGCAGTTACTCGGGACTAGCTTACACAGATACGCAGTATTTT. Amino acids: CASSYSGLAYTDTQYF.

This clone was detected a few times. The chain is built from TRBV28 and TRBJ2-7, with 7 nucleotides matching TRBD1. The CDR3 covers 13 residues. The trim removed 10 bases at V and 1 base at J, leaving 7 bases unmatched. Germline V gives CDR1 MDHEN, CDR2 SYDVKM. CDR3 region: CATRTGMSYEQYF. In DNA, the CDR3 is TGTGCCACCAGGACAGGAATGTCCTACGAGCAGTACTTC.

This chain connects TRBV30 to TRBJ2-6; a possible D gene is TRBD1 (5 bases). Trimming took off 1 base at V and 1 base at J, with 8 bases between the two ends. The CDR3 runs 15 residues. Germline V CDR1 and CDR2: GTSNPN, SVGIG (reference sequence). CDR3 sequence: CAWSAGNSGANVLTF. The CDR3 nucleotides read TGTGCCTGGAGTGCAGGGAATTCTGGGGCCAACGTCCTGACTTTC.

The gene calls are TRBV7-2 and TRBJ1-2; D may be TRBD1 (5 bases). Between the trimmed V and J ends, which lost 1 base and 5 bases, there was a span of 8 bases. Per the germline V gene, CDR1 is SGHTA and CDR2 is FQGNSA. This CDR3 spans 13 amino acids. DNA of the CDR3: TGTGCCAGCAGCTTAGACAGGTTATATGGCTACACCTTC. Its translation: CASSLDRLYGYTF.

This rearrangement joins TRBV28 to TRBJ1-4, with 7 bases lining up with TRBD1. The CDR3 sequence is 11 residues long. The germline V gene has CDR1 MDHEN and CDR2 SYDVKM. V trimming: 10 bases; J trimming: 8 bases; junction bases outside the gene matches: 4. CDR3 bases: TGTGCCACCGGGGACAGAGAAAAACTGTTTTTT. It yields the protein CATGDREKLFF.